These T cell receptor beta chains were read from a single sample in a study of blood T cell repertoires in COVID-19. Repertoires were generated with immunoSEQ multiplex PCR, while TCRdb's copy carries only in-frame clones and drops some. Among approximately 400,000 clones, more than 70% were seen once, and the ten largest hold about 1.5%. Specimen: PBMCs or T cells enriched from blood (not recorded which). The receptors shown here come from a man younger than 40 who had recovered from COVID-19. The CDR3 runs from the conserved cysteine through the conserved F or W. A D gene is named only where the DNA matches it firmly. Some rows have no size entry. The others give once, few or many, or a class for an expanded clone.

>-|-|TRBV6-5|TRBJ1-4
TGTGCCAGCAGTCGGACATGGAATGAAAAACTGTTTTTT
CASSRTWNEKLFF
>-|-|TRBV30|TRBJ2-7
TGTGCCTGGATTAGACAGGCCTCCTCCTACGAGCAGTACTTC
CAWIRQASSYEQYF
>once|-|TRBV7-9|TRBJ1-5
TGTGCCAGCAGCTTAGATCCAGGGGACCTACTCTATAGCAATCAGCCCCAGCATTTT
CASSLDPGDLLYSNQPQHF
>-|-|TRBV5-1|TRBJ2-7
TGCGCCAGCAGCAGGACGACAGCCTACTACGAGCAGTACTTC
CASSRTTAYYEQYF
>-|-|TRBV30|TRBJ1-5
TGTGCCTGGACGTCGGGGAGCAATCAGCCCCAGCATTTT
CAWTSGSNQPQHF
>-|-|TRBV7-6|TRBJ1-4
TGTGCCAGCAGCTTAGCGCTAGGGGGAACTAATGAAAAACTGTTTTTT
CASSLALGGTNEKLFF
>-|-|TRBV20-1|TRBJ1-1
TGCAGTGCTAGTGTACACCCGAACACTGAAGCTTTCTTT
CSASVHPNTEAFF
>-|TRBD2|TRBV6-6|TRBJ2-1
TGTGCCAGCAGCCGGCCGGCTCTAGCGGGGACGTCCAGCTCCTACAATGAGCAGTTCTTC
CASSRPALAGTSSSYNEQFF
>-|TRBD1|TRBV18|TRBJ1-1
TGTGCCAGCTCACCAACAGGGGGCACTGAAGCTTTCTTT
CASSPTGGTEAFF
>-|-|TRBV7-2|TRBJ2-6
TGTGCCAGCAGCTTATTCGGGAAGCTAAGCTCTGGGGCCAACGTCCTGACTTTC
CASSLFGKLSSGANVLTF
>-|-|TRBV5-4|TRBJ1-1
TGTGCCAGCAGCTTCGACAGAATGAACACTGAAGCTTTCTTT
CASSFDRMNTEAFF
>-|TRBD1|TRBV11-3|TRBJ2-2
TGTGCCAGCAGCACGGACAGGGACACCGGGGAGCTGTTTTTT
CASSTDRDTGELFF
>-|-|TRBV5-1|TRBJ2-3
TGCGCCAGCAGCCTTAAACCAGGGACAGATACGCAGTATTTT
CASSLKPGTDTQYF
>few|-|TRBV4-1|TRBJ1-4
TGCGCCAGCAGCCAATCAGGGGTTGGTGAAAAACTGTTTTTT
CASSQSGVGEKLFF
>-|TRBD1|TRBV5-1|TRBJ1-1
TGCGCCAGCAGCTATGTCGGACAGGTGAACACTGAAGCTTTCTTT
CASSYVGQVNTEAFF
>few|-|TRBV4-1|TRBJ2-7
TGCGCCAGCAGCCAATACCTGGAAGCGGAGCAGTACTTC
CASSQYLEAEQYF
>-|TRBD1|TRBV6-5|TRBJ1-1
TGTGCCAGTGGACGACAGGGGGAAATGAACACTGAAGCTTTCTTT
CASGRQGEMNTEAFF
>-|-|TRBV7-8|TRBJ1-1
TGTGCCAGCAGCCCAGTGCGGTTGAACACTGAAGCTTTCTTT
CASSPVRLNTEAFF
>-|TRBD1|TRBV13|TRBJ1-3
TGTGCCAGCAGCCCCAGGGGGTTAGGAAACACCATATATTTT
CASSPRGLGNTIYF
>once|TRBD1|TRBV25-1|TRBJ2-7
TGTGCCAGCCTGGGACAGGGGACTTACGAGCAGTACTTC
CASLGQGTYEQYF
>-|TRBD2|TRBV10-3|TRBJ2-7
TGTGCCATCAGTGATATTAGCGGGGTCTACGAGCAGTACTTC
CAISDISGVYEQYF
>-|-|TRBV27|TRBJ1-1
TGTGCCAGCAGTTCCTGGGCGGCGGGGCTAGCTGAAGCTTTCTTT
CASSSWAAGLAEAFF
>-|-|TRBV30|TRBJ1-5
TGTGCCTGGTCCACAGGGTTGGGGCAGCCCCAGCATTTT
CAWSTGLGQPQHF
>-|-|TRBV19|TRBJ1-1
TGTGCCAGTACGCAGGGAAACACTGAAGCTTTCTTT
CASTQGNTEAFF
>-|-|TRBV10-2|TRBJ1-3
TGCGCCACCTCCGGAACCCAGGCTTCTGGAAACACCATATATTTT
CATSGTQASGNTIYF
>-|-|TRBV5-1|TRBJ2-7
TGCGCCAGCAGCTGGAGAACCGGAACTCTCTACGAGCAGTACTTC
CASSWRTGTLYEQYF
>-|TRBD1|TRBV9|TRBJ2-5
TGTGCCAGCAGCGTAAGGACAGGGCAGAGGCAAGAGACCCAGTACTTC
CASSVRTGQRQETQYF
>-|TRBD1|TRBV5-1|TRBJ1-4
TGCGCCAGCAGCTTAGACAGGGGAGACGAAAAACTGTTTTTT
CASSLDRGDEKLFF
>-|TRBD1|TRBV11-3|TRBJ2-5
TGTGCCAGCAGCCCGGGACAGGGGGATATGGAGACCCAGTACTTC
CASSPGQGDMETQYF
>-|TRBD1|TRBV9|TRBJ1-2
TGTGCCAGCAGCGCCGACAGGGCTGGCTACACCTTC
CASSADRAGYTF
>-|TRBD1|TRBV6-5|TRBJ2-7
TGTGCCAGCAGTACTAAGACAGGGAAAAGCTACGAGCAGTACTTC
CASSTKTGKSYEQYF
>-|TRBD1|TRBV19|TRBJ2-7
TGTGCCAGTAGTATGGGACAGGCCTCCTACGAGCAGTACTTC
CASSMGQASYEQYF
>-|-|TRBV13|TRBJ2-7
TGTGCCAGCAGCATAACGTGGGGGCAAAACTACGAGCAGTACTTC
CASSITWGQNYEQYF
>-|TRBD1|TRBV24-1|TRBJ1-1
TGTGCCACCAGTGATTACAGGGGCACTGAAGCTTTCTTT
CATSDYRGTEAFF
>-|-|TRBV6-5|TRBJ1-2
TGTGCCAGCAGAAACTTCGGGACAAACTATGGCTACACCTTC
CASRNFGTNYGYTF
>-|-|TRBV9|TRBJ2-7
TGTGCCAGCAGCGTAGCAACGGAGGACTACGAGCAGTACTTC
CASSVATEDYEQYF
>-|-|TRBV18|TRBJ2-6
TGTGCCAGCTCACCCCCCCAGGCGAGCTCTGGGGCCAACGTCCTGACTTTC
CASSPPQASSGANVLTF
>-|-|TRBV6-5|TRBJ1-6
TGTGCCAGCAGCCCAGGGTTCTCCTATAATTCACCCCTCCACTTT
CASSPGFSYNSPLHF
>-|-|TRBV9|TRBJ2-5
TGTGCCAGCAGCGTAGAGGGGCGACCCTCGGGCTACCAAGAGACCCAGTACTTC
CASSVEGRPSGYQETQYF
>-|-|TRBV2|TRBJ2-2
TGTGCCAGCAACTTCCCGAGGCAGGGTATACACGCGAACACCGGGGAGCTGTTTTTT
CASNFPRQGIHANTGELFF
>-|TRBD1|TRBV7-2|TRBJ1-1
TGTGCCAGCAGCCTATGGGGACAGGGTAACACTGAAGCTTTCTTT
CASSLWGQGNTEAFF
>once|-|TRBV7-9|TRBJ1-1
TGTGCCAGCCGGAGGCAGGGGACGACTGAAGCTTTCTTT
CASRRQGTTEAFF
>-|-|TRBV7-6|TRBJ2-7
TGTGCCAGCAGCTTCACGGGGAGACGCGAGCAGTACTTC
CASSFTGRREQYF
>-|TRBD1|TRBV19|TRBJ2-4
TGTGCCAGTAGTACGGGACAGAACATTCAGTACTTC
CASSTGQNIQYF
>-|-|TRBV25-1|TRBJ1-1
TGTGCCAGCAGTGAGCTCAGGGGCTCCACTGAAGCTTTCTTT
CASSELRGSTEAFF
>once|-|TRBV29-1|TRBJ2-7
TGCAGCGCCCAGGCCCCTAATTGGGAGCAGTACTTC
CSAQAPNWEQYF
>-|-|TRBV9|TRBJ1-1
TGTGCCAGCAGCCCGCGCTATCTGGGCGCCGAAGCTTTCTTT
CASSPRYLGAEAFF
>few|-|TRBV6-5|TRBJ1-2
TGTGCCAGCACACAGGGCCTTTGGGGAGGCTACACCTTC
CASTQGLWGGYTF
>-|-|TRBV30|TRBJ2-1
TGTGCCTGGAGTTATGATAGTCTCAATGAGCAGTTCTTC
CAWSYDSLNEQFF
>few|-|TRBV10-3|TRBJ2-3
TGTGCCATCAGTGAGTCACTAGCTGAGGATACGCAGTATTTT
CAISESLAEDTQYF
>few|-|TRBV7-9|TRBJ2-7
TGTGCCAGCAGCCAGGACAATTACGAGCAGTACTTC
CASSQDNYEQYF
>-|-|TRBV30|TRBJ1-1
TGTGCCTGGAGTATGAGATTGAACACTGAAGCTTTCTTT
CAWSMRLNTEAFF
>-|-|TRBV10-3|TRBJ2-7
TGTGCCATCAGTGAGTCTGAGCGCGAGCAGTACTTC
CAISESEREQYF